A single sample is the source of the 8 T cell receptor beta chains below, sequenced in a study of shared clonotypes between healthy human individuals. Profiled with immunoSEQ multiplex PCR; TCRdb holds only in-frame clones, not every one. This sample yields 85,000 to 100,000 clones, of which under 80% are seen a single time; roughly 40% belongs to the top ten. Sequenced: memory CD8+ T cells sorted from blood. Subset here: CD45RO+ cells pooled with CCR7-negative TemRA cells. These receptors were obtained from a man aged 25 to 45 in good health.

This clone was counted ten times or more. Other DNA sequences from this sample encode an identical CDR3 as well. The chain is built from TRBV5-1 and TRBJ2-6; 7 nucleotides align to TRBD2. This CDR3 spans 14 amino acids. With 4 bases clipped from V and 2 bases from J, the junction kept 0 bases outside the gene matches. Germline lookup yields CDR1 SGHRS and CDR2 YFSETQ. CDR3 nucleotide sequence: TGCGCCAGCAGCGGGGGGGCTGGGGCCAACGTCCTGACTTTC. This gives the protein CASSGGAGANVLTF. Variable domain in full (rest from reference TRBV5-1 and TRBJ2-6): KAGVTQTPRYLIKTRGQQVTLSCSPISGHRSVSWYQQTPGQGLQFLFEYFSETQRNKGNFPGRFSGRQFSNSRSEMNVSTLELGDSALYLCASSGGAGANVLTFGAGSRLTVL.

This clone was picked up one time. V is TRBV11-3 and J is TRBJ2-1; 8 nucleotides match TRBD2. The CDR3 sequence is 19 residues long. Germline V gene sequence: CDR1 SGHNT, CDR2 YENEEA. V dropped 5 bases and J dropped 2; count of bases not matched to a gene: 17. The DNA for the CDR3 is TGTGCCAGCAGCCGCCTCGGGAGTCCAGCGGGAGCTCCCTACAATGAGCAGTTCTTC. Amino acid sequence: CASSRLGSPAGAPYNEQFF.

The CDR3 DNA reads TGTGCCAGCAGTTACGCAGGTGCCGGGGAGCTGTTTTTT. Translated: CASSYAGAGELFF. J is TRBJ2-2 and V is TRBV6-6; D remains unclear. This CDR3 is 13 amino acids long. Trimming shortened V by 2 bases and J by 6 bases, and 7 bases separated the two germline ends. Germline assignment: CDR1 MNHNY and CDR2 SVGAGI (reference sequence).

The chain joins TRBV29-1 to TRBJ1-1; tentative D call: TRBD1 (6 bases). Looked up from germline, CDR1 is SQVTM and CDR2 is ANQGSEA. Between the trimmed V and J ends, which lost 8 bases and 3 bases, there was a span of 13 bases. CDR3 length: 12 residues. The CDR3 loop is CSPRRGDTEAFF. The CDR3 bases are TGCAGCCCACGCAGGGGAGACACTGAAGCTTTCTTT.

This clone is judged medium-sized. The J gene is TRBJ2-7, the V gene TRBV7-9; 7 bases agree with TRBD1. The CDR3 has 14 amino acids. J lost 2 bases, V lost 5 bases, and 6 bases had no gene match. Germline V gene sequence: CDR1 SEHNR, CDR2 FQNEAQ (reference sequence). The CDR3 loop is CASSRPGQPYEQYF. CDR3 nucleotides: TGTGCCAGCAGCAGACCGGGACAGCCCTACGAGCAGTACTTC.

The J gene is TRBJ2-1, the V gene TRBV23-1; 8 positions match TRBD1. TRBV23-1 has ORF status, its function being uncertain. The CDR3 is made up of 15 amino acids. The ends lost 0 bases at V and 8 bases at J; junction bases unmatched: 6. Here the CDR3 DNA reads TGCGCCAGCAGTCAATCTGAGACAGGGGACGATGAGCAGTTCTTC. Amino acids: CASSQSETGDDEQFF.

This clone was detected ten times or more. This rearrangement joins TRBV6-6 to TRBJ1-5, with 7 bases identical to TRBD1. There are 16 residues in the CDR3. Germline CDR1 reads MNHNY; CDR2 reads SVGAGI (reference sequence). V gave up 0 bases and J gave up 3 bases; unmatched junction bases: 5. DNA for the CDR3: TGTGCCAGCAGTTACTCGGGGGACAGCTCCAATCAGCCCCAGCATTTT. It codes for CASSYSGDSSNQPQHF.

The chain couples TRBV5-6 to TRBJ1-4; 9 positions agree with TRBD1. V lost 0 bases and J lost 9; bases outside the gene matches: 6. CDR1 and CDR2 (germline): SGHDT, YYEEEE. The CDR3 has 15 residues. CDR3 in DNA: TGTGCCAGCAGCTTGGACGGGACAGGGAGTAAAAAACTGTTTTTT. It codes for CASSLDGTGSKKLFF.